This T cell receptor (beta chain) emerged from a study of blood T cell repertoires in COVID-19. Overall study: COVID-19 samples collected from the United States, Italy and Spain covered acute and convalescent phases. In each case, the material was cDNA or gDNA derived from T cells, B-cell-depleted T cells, or PBMCs.

The germline V gene has CDR1 MNHEY and CDR2 SVGAGI. V was pared by 7 bases and J by 3 bases, with 13 bases between. The CDR3 has 14 residues. Original processing methods: It was from reference gene primer amplification that nucleated cell counts were estimated. Clones were read by immunoSEQ multiplex PCR, and TCRdb kept only the in-frame ones, dropping some. V and J calls plus clone size are reproduced from that table; the DNA served to infer D and trimming. The table records about 100,000 clones, roughly 88% of them present only once. Concerning this clone: The sample has other DNA sequences that encode this CDR3 too.

This clonotype was obtained from a human donor in a cohort sampled during active COVID-19. Sequencing used peripheral blood. The chain carries TRBV6-5 and TRBJ2-1; D is possibly TRBD2 (5 bases). The CDR3 sequence: CASTRGSGYNEQFF. The CDR3 region has the DNA TGTGCCAGCACTCGTGGGAGCGGCTACAATGAGCAGTTCTTC.